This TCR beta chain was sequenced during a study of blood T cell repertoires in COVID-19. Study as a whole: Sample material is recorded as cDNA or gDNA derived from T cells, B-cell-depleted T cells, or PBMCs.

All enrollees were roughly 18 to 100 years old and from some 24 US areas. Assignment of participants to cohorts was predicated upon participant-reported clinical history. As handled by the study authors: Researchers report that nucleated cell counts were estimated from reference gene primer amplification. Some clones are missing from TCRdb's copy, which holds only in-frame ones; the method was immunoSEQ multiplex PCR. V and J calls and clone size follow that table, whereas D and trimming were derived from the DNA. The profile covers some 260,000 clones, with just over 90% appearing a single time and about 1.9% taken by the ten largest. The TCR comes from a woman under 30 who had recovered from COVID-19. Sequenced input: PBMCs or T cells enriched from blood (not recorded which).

The CDR3 bases are TGTGCCAGCAGAGAAGGGGGCACATTGGGCTACACCTTC. It is translated as CASREGGTLGYTF. The V call is TRBV6-6, the J call TRBJ1-2, with 7 bases that match TRBD1. Unmatched junction bases numbered 9, after V lost 6 bases and J lost 8 bases. This CDR3 has 13 residues. Germline V CDR1 and CDR2: MNHNY, SVGAGI (reference sequence).